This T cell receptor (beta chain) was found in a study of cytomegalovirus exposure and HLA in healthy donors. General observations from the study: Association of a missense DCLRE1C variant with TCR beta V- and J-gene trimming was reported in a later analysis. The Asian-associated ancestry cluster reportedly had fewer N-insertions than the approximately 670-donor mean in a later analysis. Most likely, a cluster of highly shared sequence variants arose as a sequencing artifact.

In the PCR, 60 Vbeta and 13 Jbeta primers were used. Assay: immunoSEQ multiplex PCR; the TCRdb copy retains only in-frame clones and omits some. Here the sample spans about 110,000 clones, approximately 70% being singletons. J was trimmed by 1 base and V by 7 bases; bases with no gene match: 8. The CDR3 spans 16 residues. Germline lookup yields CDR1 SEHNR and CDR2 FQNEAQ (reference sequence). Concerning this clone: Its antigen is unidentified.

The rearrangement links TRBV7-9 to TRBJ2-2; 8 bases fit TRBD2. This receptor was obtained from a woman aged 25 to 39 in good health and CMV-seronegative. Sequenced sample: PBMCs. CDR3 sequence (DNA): TGTGCCAGCAACCTACCGGCGGGAGGGAACACCGGGGAGCTGTTTTTT. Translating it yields CASNLPAGGNTGELFF. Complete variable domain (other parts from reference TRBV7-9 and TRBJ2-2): DTGVSQNPRHKITKRGQNVTFRCDPISEHNRLYWYRQTLGQGPEFLTYFQNEAQLEKSRLLSDRFSAERPKGSFSTLEIQRTEQGDSAMYLCASNLPAGGNTGELFFGEGSRLTVL.